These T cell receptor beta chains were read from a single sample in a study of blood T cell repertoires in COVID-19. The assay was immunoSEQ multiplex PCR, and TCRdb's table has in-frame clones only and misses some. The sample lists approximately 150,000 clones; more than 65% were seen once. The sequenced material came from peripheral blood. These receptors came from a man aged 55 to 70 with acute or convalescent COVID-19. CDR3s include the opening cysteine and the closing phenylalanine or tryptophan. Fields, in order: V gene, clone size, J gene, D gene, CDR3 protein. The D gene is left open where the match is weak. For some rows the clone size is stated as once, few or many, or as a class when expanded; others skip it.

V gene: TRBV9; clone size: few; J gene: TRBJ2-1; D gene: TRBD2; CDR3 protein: CASSASGSSPYNEQFF
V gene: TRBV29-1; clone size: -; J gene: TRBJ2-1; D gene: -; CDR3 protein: CSVEWRRGNNEQFF
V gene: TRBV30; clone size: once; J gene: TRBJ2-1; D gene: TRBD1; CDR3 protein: CAWSVGDSQFF
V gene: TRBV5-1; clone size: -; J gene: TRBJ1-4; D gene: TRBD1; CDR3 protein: CASSPPGTGEQGLFF
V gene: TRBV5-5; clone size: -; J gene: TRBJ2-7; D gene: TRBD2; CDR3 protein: CASSFGGTYEQYF
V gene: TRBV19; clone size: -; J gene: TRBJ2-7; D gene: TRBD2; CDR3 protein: CASSFSGSYEQYF
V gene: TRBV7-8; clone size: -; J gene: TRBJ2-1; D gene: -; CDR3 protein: CASSLVGGSYNEQFF
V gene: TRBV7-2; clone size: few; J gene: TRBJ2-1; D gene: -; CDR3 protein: CAIQTGTYNEQFF
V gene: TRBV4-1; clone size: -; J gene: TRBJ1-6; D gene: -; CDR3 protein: CASSQDAQVAPLHF
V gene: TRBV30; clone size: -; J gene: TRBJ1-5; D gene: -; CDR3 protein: CAFQGPWENQPQHF
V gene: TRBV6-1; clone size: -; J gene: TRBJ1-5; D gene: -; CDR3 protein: CASSERTGNQPQHF
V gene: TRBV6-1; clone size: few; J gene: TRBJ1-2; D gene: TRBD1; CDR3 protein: CASSETGQDHGYTF
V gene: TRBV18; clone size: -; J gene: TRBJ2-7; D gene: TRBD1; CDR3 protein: CASSQGRQGTHEQYF
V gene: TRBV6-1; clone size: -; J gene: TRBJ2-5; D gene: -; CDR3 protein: CASSDGPNQETQYF
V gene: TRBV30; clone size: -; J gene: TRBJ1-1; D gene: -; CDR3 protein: CAWSVLGNTEAFF
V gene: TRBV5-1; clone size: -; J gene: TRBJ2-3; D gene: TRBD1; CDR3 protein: CASSLGILTGPDTQYF
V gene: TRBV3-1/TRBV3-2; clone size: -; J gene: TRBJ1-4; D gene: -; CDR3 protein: CASSLRGLDSGKLFF
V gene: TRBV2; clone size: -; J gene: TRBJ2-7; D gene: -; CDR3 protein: CASRLADFYEQYF
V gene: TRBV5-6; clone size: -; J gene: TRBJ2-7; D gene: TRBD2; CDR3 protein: CASSWGLAGAVEQYF
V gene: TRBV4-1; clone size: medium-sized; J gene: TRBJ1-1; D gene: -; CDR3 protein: CASSLDTDFTEAFF
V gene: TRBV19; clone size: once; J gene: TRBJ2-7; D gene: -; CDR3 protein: CASSPPGNYEQYF
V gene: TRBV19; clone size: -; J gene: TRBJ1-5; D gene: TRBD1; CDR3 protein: CASTPGQGSYQPQHF
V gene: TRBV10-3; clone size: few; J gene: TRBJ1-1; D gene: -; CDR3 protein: CAISESTAEAFF
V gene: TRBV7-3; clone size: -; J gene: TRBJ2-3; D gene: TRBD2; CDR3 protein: CASSSPAGGTDTQYF
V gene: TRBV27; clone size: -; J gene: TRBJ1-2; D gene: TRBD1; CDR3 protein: CASSLRINQGARISYGYTF
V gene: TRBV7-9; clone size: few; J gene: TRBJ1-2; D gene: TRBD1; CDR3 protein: CASSPQGFLPYGYTF
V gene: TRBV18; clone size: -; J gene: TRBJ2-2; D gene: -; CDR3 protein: CASSPLAETNTGELFF
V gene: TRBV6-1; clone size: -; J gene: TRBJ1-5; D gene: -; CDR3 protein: CASSEVDRAYSNQPQHF
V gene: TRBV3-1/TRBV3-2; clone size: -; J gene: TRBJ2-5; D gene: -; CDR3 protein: CASSQVNGGRTQYF
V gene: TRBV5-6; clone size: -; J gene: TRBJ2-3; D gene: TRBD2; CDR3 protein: CASSLVVAGRDTQYF
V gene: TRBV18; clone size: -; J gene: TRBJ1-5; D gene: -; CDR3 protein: CASSPQGYSNQPQHF
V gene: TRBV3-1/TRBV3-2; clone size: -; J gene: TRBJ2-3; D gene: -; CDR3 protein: CASRGGGVDPSTDTQYF